This T cell receptor beta chain was recovered during a study of T cells after yellow fever vaccination. In the case of this clonotype: Its cognate antigen is unknown.

Study findings and constraints: Reappearance after the booster was seen for most primary-vaccination clones, at 95% to 96% CD4 and 70% to 90% CD8.

For TCR, cDNA came from 5'RACE template switching, which added a universal primer site and UMIs. Using its own MiXCR run on the 5' RACE reads, TCRdb lists one record per CDR3 protein. Of approximately 350,000 distinct CDR3 sequences listed, around 10% are singletons. V was shortened by 7 bases and J by 4 bases, with 10 bases between the two germline ends. Germline CDR1 and CDR2: LGHNA and YSLEER. The CDR3 is 12 amino acids. The rearrangement joins TRBV4-3 to TRBJ1-2, with D uncertain. The material sequenced was PBMCs, taken on the day of the first yellow fever vaccination. The clonotype comes from a man aged 18-30 years who received the YFV17D yellow fever vaccine. The CDR3: CASNSPGYGYTF. The CDR3 DNA follows: TGCGCCAGCAACTCGCCTGGCTATGGCTACACCTTC.